The sequence of this T cell receptor (beta chain) was determined in a study of control samples from healthy donors and cancer patients (dated by TCRdb to 2020 to 2022). According to the germline V gene, CDR1 reads MNHEY and CDR2 reads SVGAGI. The junction shows trimming of 4 bases on V and 8 bases on J, plus 6 bases between the germline ends. The CDR3 starts with the cysteine, ends with the phenylalanine, and has 11 residues. Just CDR3 DNA is preserved here, 33 bases in frame from base 1. Libraries were constructed by the immunoSEQ multiplex PCR assay. As stored in TCRdb, this immuneACCESS dataset retains in-frame rearrangements with V and J assigned. A fraction of the clones does not appear; measured against another copy, unresolved V genes explain less than half of the discrepancy, and the remainder lacks a known reason. The sample records 150,000 to 200,000 clones, around 90% of which are singletons. The ten largest account for 1.4% of the sample.

In its sample, this clone was seen once. The clone's antigen remains unknown. No base quality information exists; no much larger clone differs at one position. The specimen was blood. The chain is encoded by TRBV6-5 joined to TRBJ2-4, with the D gene not confidently named. This clonotype was sampled from a man younger than 45 in good health. The DNA is as follows: TGTGCCAGCAGTTTTATGGACATTCAGTACTTC. Its translation reads: CASSFMDIQYF.